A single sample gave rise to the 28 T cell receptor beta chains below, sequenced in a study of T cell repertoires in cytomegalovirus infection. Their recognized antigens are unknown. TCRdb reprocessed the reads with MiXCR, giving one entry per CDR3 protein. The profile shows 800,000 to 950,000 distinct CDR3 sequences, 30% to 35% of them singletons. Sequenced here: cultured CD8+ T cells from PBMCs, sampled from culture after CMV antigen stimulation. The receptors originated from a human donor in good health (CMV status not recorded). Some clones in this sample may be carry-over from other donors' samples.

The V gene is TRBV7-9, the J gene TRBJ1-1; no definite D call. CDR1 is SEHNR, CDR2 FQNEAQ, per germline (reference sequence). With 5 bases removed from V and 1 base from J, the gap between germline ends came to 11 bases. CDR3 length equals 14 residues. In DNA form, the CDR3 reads TGTGCCAGCAGCGGCGTGACGCCGAACACTGAAGCTTTCTTT. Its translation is CASSGVTPNTEAFF.

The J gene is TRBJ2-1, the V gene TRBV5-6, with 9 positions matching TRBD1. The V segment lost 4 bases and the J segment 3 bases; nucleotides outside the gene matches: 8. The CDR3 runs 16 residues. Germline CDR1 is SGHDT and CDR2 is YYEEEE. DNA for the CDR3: TGTGCCAGCAGCCCCGGGACAGGGACGGTCTACAATGAGCAGTTCTTC. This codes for CASSPGTGTVYNEQFF. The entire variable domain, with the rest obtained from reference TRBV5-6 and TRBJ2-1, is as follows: DAGVTQSPTHLIKTRGQQVTLRCSPKSGHDTVSWYQQALGQGPQFIFQYYEEEERQRGNFPDRFSGHQFPNYSSELNVNALLLGDSALYLCASSPGTGTVYNEQFFGPGTRLTVL.

The CDR3 DNA follows: TGTGCCAGCCCCCCTTCTGGGGCCAACGTCCTGACTTTC. Amino acid sequence: CASPPSGANVLTF. The chain combines TRBV2 with TRBJ2-6; no firm D call. There are 13 residues in the CDR3. V dropped 8 bases and J dropped 1 base, with 6 bases sitting between them. Germline CDR1 SNHLY, CDR2 FYNNEI.

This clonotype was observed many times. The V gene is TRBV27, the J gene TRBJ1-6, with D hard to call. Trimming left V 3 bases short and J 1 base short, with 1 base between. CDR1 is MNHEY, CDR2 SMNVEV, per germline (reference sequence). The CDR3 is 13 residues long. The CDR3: CASSLSYNSPLHF. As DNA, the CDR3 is TGTGCCAGCAGTTTGTCCTATAATTCACCCCTCCACTTT.

Here the CDR3 DNA reads TGTGCCAGCAGCGGCGAGTATTTGTGGGGCTACACCTTC. Protein sequence: CASSGEYLWGYTF. The gene calls are TRBV7-6 and TRBJ1-2, with D unclear. CDR1 SGHVS and CDR2 FNYEAQ come from the germline V gene. The CDR3 is made up of 13 amino acids. The V end lost 5 bases, the J end lost 8 bases, and 15 bases lay between the germline ends.

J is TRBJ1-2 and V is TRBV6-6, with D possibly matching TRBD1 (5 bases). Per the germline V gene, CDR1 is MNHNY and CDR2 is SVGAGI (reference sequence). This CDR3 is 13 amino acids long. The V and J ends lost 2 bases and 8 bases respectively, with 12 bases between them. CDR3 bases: TGTGCCAGCAGTTACGTGGACACCTACGGCTACACCTTC. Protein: CASSYVDTYGYTF.

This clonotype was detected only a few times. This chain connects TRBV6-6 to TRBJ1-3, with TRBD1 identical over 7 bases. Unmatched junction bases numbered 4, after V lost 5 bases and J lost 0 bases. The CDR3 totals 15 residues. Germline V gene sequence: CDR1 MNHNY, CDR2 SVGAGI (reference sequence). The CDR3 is CASSADRYSGNTIYF. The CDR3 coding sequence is TGTGCCAGCAGTGCGGACAGGTACTCTGGAAACACCATATATTTT.

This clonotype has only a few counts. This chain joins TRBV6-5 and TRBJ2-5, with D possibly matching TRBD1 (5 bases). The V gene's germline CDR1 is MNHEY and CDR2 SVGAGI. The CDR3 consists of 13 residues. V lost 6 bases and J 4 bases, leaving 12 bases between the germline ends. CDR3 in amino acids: CASRDTPRETQYF. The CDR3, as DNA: TGTGCCAGCAGGGACACTCCGAGAGAGACCCAGTACTTC.

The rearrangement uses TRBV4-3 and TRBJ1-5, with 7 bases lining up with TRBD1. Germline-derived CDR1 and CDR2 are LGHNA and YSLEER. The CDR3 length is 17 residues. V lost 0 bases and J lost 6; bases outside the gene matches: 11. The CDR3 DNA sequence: TGCGCCAGCAGCCAAGAGAGGACAGGCAATACCCCTCAGCCCCAGCATTTT. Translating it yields CASSQERTGNTPQPQHF.

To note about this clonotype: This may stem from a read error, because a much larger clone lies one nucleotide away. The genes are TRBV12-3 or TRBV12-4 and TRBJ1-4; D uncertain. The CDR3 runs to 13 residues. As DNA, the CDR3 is TGTGCCGGCAGACCGAACAAGGGAGAAAAACTGTTTTTT. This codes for CAGRPNKGEKLFF.

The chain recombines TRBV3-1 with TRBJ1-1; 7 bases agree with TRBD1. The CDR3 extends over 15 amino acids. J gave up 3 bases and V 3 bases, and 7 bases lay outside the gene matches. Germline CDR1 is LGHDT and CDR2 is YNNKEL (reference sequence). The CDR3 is CASSHLGGADTEAFF. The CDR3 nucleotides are TGTGCCAGCAGCCACCTAGGGGGCGCGGACACTGAAGCTTTCTTT.

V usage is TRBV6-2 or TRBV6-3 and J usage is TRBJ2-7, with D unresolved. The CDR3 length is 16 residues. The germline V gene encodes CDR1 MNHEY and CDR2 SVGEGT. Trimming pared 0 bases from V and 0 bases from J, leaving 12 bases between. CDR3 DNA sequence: TGTGCCAGCAGTTACTCGAGGCAGGAGAGCTCCTACGAGCAGTACGTC. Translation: CASSYSRQESSYEQYV.

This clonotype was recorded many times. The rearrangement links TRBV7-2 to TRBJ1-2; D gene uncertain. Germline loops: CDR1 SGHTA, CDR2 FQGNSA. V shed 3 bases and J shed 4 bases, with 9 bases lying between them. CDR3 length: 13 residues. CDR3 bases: TGTGCCAGCAGCTTTGCAGAAATCTATGGCTACACCTTC. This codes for CASSFAEIYGYTF.

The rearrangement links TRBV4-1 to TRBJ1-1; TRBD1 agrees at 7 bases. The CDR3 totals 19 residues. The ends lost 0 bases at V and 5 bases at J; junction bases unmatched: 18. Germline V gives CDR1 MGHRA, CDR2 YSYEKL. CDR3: CASSQDLERQGRLWTEAFF. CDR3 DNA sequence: TGCGCCAGCAGCCAAGATCTCGAGCGACAGGGCCGACTGTGGACTGAAGCTTTCTTT.

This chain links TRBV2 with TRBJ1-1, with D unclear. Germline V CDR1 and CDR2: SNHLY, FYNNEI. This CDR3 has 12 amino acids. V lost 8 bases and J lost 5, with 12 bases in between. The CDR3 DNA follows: TGTGCCAGCCTGCCGGGGAGTACTGAAGCTTTCTTT. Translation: CASLPGSTEAFF.

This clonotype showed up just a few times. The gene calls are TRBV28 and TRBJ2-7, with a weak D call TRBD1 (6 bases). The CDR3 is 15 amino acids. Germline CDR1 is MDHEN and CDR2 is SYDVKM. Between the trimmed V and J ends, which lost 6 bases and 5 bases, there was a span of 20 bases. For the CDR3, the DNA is TGTGCCAGCAGCTCAGGTACAGGGATCACCAACGAGCAGTACTTC. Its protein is CASSSGTGITNEQYF.

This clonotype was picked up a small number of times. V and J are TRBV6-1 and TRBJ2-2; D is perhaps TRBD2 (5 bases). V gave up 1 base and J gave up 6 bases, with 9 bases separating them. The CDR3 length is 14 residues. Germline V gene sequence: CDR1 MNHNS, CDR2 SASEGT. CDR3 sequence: CASSEGRFSGELFF. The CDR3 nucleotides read TGTGCCAGCAGTGAAGGGAGGTTCTCCGGGGAGCTGTTTTTT.

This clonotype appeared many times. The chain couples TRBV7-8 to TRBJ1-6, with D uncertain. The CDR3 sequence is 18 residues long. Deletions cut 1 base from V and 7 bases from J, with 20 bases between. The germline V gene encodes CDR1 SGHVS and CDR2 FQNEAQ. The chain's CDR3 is CASSLGPLPGDVNSPLHF. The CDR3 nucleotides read TGTGCCAGCAGCTTAGGTCCCCTCCCGGGAGACGTAAATTCACCCCTCCACTTT. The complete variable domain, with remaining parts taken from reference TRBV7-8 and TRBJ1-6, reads GAGVSQSPRYKVAKRGQDVALRCDPISGHVSLFWYQQALGQGPEFLTYFQNEAQLDKSGLPSDRFFAERPEGSVSTLKIQRTQQEDSAVYLCASSLGPLPGDVNSPLHFGNGTRLTVT.

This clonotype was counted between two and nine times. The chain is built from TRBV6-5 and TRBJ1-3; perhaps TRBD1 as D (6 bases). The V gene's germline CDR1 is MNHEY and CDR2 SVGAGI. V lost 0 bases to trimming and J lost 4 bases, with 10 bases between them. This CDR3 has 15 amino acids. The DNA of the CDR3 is TGTGCCAGCAGTTACTCCACAGGGTTAGGAAACACCATATATTTT. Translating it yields CASSYSTGLGNTIYF.

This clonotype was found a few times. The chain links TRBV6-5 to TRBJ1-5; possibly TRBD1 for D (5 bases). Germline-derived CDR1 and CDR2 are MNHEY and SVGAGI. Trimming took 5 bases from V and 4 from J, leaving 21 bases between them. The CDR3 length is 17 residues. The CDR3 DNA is TGTGCCAGCAGTCAAAACCGGGGCCTAAACCGAAATCAGCCCCAGCATTTT. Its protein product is CASSQNRGLNRNQPQHF.

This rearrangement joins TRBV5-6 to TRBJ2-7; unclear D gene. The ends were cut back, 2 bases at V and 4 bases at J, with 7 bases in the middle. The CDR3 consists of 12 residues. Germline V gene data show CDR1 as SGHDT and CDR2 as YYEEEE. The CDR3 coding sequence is TGTGCCAGCAGCTTCAGGAATTACGAGCAGTACGTC. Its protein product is CASSFRNYEQYV.

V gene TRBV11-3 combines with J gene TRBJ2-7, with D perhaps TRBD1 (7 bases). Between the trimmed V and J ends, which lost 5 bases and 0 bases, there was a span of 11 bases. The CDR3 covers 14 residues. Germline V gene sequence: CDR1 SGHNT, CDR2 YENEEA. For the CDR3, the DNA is TGTGCCAGCAGCGCGGGACAGAGCTCCTACGAGCAGTACTTC. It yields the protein CASSAGQSSYEQYF.

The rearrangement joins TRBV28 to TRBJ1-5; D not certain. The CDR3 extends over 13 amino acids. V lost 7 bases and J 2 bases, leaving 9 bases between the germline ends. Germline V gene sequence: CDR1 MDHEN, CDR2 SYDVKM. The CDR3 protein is CASIKAGNQPQHF. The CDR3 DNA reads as TGTGCCAGCATAAAAGCGGGCAATCAGCCCCAGCATTTT.

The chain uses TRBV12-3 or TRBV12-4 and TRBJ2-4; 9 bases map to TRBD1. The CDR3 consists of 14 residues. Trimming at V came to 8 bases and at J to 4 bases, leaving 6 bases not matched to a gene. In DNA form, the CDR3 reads TGTGCCAGCGGACTACAGGGGGCTAAAAACATTCAGTACTTC. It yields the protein CASGLQGAKNIQYF.

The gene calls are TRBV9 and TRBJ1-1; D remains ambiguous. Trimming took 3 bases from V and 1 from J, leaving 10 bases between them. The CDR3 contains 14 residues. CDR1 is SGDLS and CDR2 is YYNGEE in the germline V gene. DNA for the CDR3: TGTGCCAGCAGCGGCGGGCCCTCGAACACTGAAGCTTTCTTT. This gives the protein CASSGGPSNTEAFF.

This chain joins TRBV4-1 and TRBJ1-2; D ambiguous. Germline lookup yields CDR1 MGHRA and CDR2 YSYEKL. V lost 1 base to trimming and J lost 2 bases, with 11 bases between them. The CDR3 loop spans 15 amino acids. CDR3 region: CASSQVVTGNYGYTF. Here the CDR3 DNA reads TGCGCCAGCAGCCAAGTCGTGACTGGGAACTATGGCTACACCTTC.

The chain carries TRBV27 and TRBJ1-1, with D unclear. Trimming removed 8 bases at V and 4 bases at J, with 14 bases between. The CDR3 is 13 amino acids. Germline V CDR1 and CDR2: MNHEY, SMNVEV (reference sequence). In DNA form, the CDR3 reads TGTGCCAGCGCCCTTGGGAAGGGCACTGAAGCTTTCTTT. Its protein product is CASALGKGTEAFF.

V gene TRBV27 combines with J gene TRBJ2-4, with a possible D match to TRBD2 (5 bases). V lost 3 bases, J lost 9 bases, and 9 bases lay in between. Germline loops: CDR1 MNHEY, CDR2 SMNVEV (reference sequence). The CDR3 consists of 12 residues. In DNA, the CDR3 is TGTGCCAGCAGTTTCGGCGAGGGCATTCAGTACTTC. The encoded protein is CASSFGEGIQYF.